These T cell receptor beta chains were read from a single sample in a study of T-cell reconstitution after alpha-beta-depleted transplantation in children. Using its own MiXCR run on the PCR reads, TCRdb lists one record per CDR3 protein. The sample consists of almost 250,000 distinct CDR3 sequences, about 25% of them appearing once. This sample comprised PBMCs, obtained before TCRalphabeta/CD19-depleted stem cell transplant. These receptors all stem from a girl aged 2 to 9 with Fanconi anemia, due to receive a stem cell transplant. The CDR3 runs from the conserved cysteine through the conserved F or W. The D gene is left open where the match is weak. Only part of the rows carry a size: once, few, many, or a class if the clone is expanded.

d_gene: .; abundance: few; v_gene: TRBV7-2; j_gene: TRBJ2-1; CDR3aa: CASSLTPQGRGEQFF; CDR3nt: TGTGCCAGCAGCTTGACCCCACAGGGGCGGGGTGAGCAGTTCTTC
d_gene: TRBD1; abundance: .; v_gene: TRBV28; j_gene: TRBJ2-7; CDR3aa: CASSIGTGSHEQYF; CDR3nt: TGTGCCAGCAGCATCGGGACAGGGTCCCACGAGCAGTACTTC
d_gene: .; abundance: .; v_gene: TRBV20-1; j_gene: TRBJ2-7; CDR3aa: CSAQIYPYEQYF; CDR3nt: TGCAGTGCTCAGATCTATCCCTACGAGCAGTACTTC
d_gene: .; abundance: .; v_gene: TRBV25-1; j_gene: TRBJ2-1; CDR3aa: CASSEYSSPRGVTYNEQFF; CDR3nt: TGTGCCAGCAGTGAATATAGTTCCCCGAGGGGGGTAACCTACAATGAGCAGTTCTTC
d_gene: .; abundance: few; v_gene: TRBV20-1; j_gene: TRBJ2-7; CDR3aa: CSAIPGLPYEQYF; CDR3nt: TGCAGTGCGATCCCGGGCCTTCCCTACGAGCAGTACTTC
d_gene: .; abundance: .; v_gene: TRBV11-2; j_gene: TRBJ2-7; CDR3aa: CASSFDMSAIYEQYF; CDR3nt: TGTGCCAGCAGCTTCGACATGTCTGCAATCTACGAGCAGTACTTC
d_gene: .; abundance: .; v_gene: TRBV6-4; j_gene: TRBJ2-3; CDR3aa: CASARDLSTDTQYF; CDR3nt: TGTGCCAGCGCCCGGGACTTGAGCACAGATACGCAGTATTTT
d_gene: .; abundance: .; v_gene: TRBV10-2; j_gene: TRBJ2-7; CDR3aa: CASSEVLYEQYF; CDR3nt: TGCGCCAGCAGTGAGGTACTCTACGAGCAGTACTTC
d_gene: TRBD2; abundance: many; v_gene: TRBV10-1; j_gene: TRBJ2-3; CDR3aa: CASSEWSSGLNTDTQYF; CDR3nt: TGCGCCAGCAGTGAGTGGTCTAGCGGGCTTAACACAGATACGCAGTATTTT
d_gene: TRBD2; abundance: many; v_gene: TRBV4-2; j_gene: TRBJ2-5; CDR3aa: CASSHSGGQETQYF; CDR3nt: TGTGCCAGCAGCCACAGCGGGGGCCAAGAGACCCAGTACTTC